This record covers a single T cell receptor (beta chain). The entry originates in a study of control samples from healthy donors and cancer patients. This table comes from immunoSEQ multiplex PCR, and its TCRdb copy is limited to in-frame clones, with some not included. The sample has under 200,000 clones, around 96% seen once; the top ten hold approximately 1%. V lost 5 bases and J lost 4, with 12 bases in between. The CDR3 covers 14 residues. CDR1 is LNHDA, CDR2 SQIVND, per germline (reference sequence). The clonotype originates from a woman in her thirties in good health. Sequencing was done on a sample of blood. V usage is TRBV19 and J usage is TRBJ2-4; a possible D gene is TRBD1 (5 bases). The CDR3 spells CASSEQGTKNIQYF. CDR3 bases: TGTGCCAGTAGTGAGCAGGGTACAAAAAACATTCAGTACTTC.